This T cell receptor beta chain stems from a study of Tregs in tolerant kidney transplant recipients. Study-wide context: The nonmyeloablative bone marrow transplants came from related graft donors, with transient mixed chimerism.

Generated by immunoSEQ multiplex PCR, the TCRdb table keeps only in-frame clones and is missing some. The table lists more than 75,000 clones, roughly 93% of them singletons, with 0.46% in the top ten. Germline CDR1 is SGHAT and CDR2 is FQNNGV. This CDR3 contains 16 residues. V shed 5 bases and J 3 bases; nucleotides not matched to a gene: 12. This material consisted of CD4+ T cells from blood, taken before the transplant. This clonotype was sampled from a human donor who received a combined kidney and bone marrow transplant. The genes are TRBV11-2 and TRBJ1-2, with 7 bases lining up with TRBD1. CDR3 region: CASSRDRDLSDYGYTF. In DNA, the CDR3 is TGTGCCAGCAGCCGAGACAGGGATCTATCTGACTATGGCTACACCTTC. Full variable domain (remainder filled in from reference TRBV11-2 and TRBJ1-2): EAGVAQSPRYKIIEKRQSVAFWCNPISGHATLYWYQQILGQGPKLLIQFQNNGVVDDSQLPKDRFSAERLKGVDSTLKIQPAKLEDSAVYLCASSRDRDLSDYGYTFGSGTRLTVV.